These 31 T cell receptor beta chains were all obtained from the same sample, sequenced in a study of cytomegalovirus exposure and HLA in healthy donors. The PCR employed 60 Vbeta primers together with 13 Jbeta primers. This table comes from immunoSEQ multiplex PCR, and its TCRdb copy is limited to in-frame clones, with some not included. The sample holds under 150,000 clones, approximately 80% seen once. Sequencing input: PBMCs. All receptors come from a young man in good health and CMV-seropositive.

This chain joins TRBV28 and TRBJ2-6, with no clear D. Germline CDR1 MDHEN, CDR2 SYDVKM. The CDR3 sequence is 16 residues long. Trimming removed 5 bases at V and 0 bases at J, with 11 bases between. CDR3 DNA sequence: TGTGCCAGCAGTCGAGAGCGCCTCTCTGGGGCCAACGTCCTGACTTTC. Encoded protein: CASSRERLSGANVLTF.

This clone appeared once. The rearrangement links TRBV27 to TRBJ2-7; the match to TRBD1 covers 8 bases. CDR3 length: 14 residues. Germline V gives CDR1 MNHEY, CDR2 SMNVEV (reference sequence). The trim removed 4 bases at V and 4 bases at J, leaving 6 bases unmatched. DNA of the CDR3: TGTGCCAGCAGTTGGGCAGGGGGCGGGTACGAGCAGTACTTC. This translates into CASSWAGGGYEQYF.

The CDR3 reads CASSGEGHTEAFF. For the CDR3, the DNA is TGTGCCAGCAGTGGGGAGGGACACACTGAAGCTTTCTTT. This chain connects TRBV2 to TRBJ1-1; perhaps TRBD1 as D (5 bases). Germline-derived CDR1 and CDR2 are SNHLY and FYNNEI. V was cut by 4 bases and J by 3 bases, with 9 bases left in between. The CDR3 sequence is 13 residues long.

This clone occurred once. The genes are TRBV7-2 and TRBJ2-5; possible D gene TRBD2, 6 bases. This CDR3 comprises 14 residues. Germline V CDR1 and CDR2: SGHTA, FQGNSA. V was clipped by 2 bases and J by 5 bases, with 12 bases between them. CDR3 loop: CASSLTGSVETQYF. The CDR3 DNA reads TGTGCCAGCAGCTTAACCGGGAGCGTGGAGACCCAGTACTTC.

This chain uses TRBV30 with TRBJ2-1; 8 bases map to TRBD2. The V and J ends lost 2 bases and 6 bases, in that order; junction bases with no gene match: 3. This CDR3 comprises 13 residues. The germline V gene encodes CDR1 GTSNPN and CDR2 SVGIG (reference sequence). The CDR3 spells CAWSTGGGNEQFF. CDR3 DNA sequence: TGTGCCTGGAGTACGGGAGGGGGCAATGAGCAGTTCTTC.

This clone has only a few counts. This chain joins TRBV6-1 and TRBJ1-5; D uncertain. The CDR3 has 15 amino acids. With 2 bases removed from V and 5 bases from J, the gap between germline ends came to 13 bases. The V gene's germline CDR1 is MNHNS and CDR2 SASEGT. As DNA, the CDR3 is TGTGCCAGCAGTGAATTTCTTAACAGCCATCAGCCCCAGCATTTT. The encoded protein is CASSEFLNSHQPQHF.

This clone was seen a few times. V gene TRBV5-5 combines with J gene TRBJ1-1, with TRBD1 matching 8 bases. The germline CDR1 and CDR2 sequences are SGHKS and YYEKEE (reference sequence). The V segment lost 4 bases and the J segment 1 base; nucleotides outside the gene matches: 6. The CDR3 extends over 15 amino acids. CDR3 nucleotide sequence: TGTGCCAGCAGCGTAGACAGGGGCTGGAACACTGAAGCTTTCTTT. Residues: CASSVDRGWNTEAFF.

The rearrangement links TRBV13 to TRBJ1-1, with unresolved D. The V gene's germline CDR1 is PRHDT and CDR2 FYEKMQ (reference sequence). There are 13 residues in the CDR3. With 1 base removed from V and 1 base from J, the gap between germline ends came to 4 bases. CDR3 sequence reads: CASSLDRNTEAFF. The DNA for the CDR3 is TGTGCCAGCAGCTTAGACAGGAACACTGAAGCTTTCTTT.

J is TRBJ2-2 and V is TRBV25-1, with D perhaps TRBD2 (5 bases). Per germline, CDR1 MGHDK and CDR2 SYGVNS. The CDR3 runs 18 residues. With 0 bases removed from V and 6 bases from J, the gap between germline ends came to 20 bases. CDR3 DNA: TGTGCCAGCAGTGAATATTTCCCCGCTAGCCGCCGACCCGGGGAGCTGTTTTTT. Translated: CASSEYFPASRRPGELFF.

V is TRBV19 and J is TRBJ1-1; D is undetermined. Germline V gene sequence: CDR1 LNHDA, CDR2 SQIVND (reference sequence). The CDR3 loop spans 14 amino acids. Trimming took off 1 base at V and 1 base at J, with 7 bases between the two ends. In DNA, the CDR3 is TGTGCCAGTAGTATAGCAGGAACGAACACTGAAGCTTTCTTT. This translates into CASSIAGTNTEAFF.

This clone occurred a few times. This rearrangement joins TRBV7-2 to TRBJ2-7, with 7 bases aligning to TRBD2. This CDR3 is 13 amino acids long. Trimming at V came to 2 bases and at J to 2 bases, leaving 0 bases not matched to a gene. Germline V CDR1 and CDR2: SGHTA, FQGNSA. CDR3 residues: CASSLLAAYEQYF. The CDR3 DNA is TGTGCCAGCAGCTTACTAGCGGCCTACGAGCAGTACTTC. The full variable domain, completed using reference TRBV7-2 and TRBJ2-7, is GAGVSQSPSNKVTEKGKDVELRCDPISGHTALYWYRQSLGQGLEFLIYFQGNSAPDKSGLPSDRFSAERTGGSVSTLTIQRTQQEDSAVYLCASSLLAAYEQYFGPGTRLTVT.

The chain couples TRBV30 to TRBJ1-4; D unclear. The CDR3 totals 13 residues. The germline gives CDR1 GTSNPN, CDR2 SVGIG (reference sequence). Trimming stripped 0 bases from V and 8 bases from J, with 10 bases between. The CDR3 nucleotides are TGTGCCTGGAGTGTCTGGAGCGAGGAAAAACTGTTTTTT. This sequence encodes CAWSVWSEEKLFF.

As regards this clone: The sample carries other DNA sequences with the same CDR3. The chain joins TRBV5-1 to TRBJ1-1; D unresolved. V was trimmed by 2 bases and J by 1 base, leaving 9 bases between them. Looked up from germline, CDR1 is SGHRS and CDR2 is YFSETQ. The CDR3 covers 14 residues. CDR3 coding DNA: TGCGCCAGCAGCTTTGAGGGCGCGAACACTGAAGCTTTCTTT. This translates into CASSFEGANTEAFF.

The V call is TRBV7-8, the J call TRBJ2-5, with D possibly TRBD2 on 6 matching bases. The ends were cut back, 0 bases at V and 5 bases at J, with 13 bases in the middle. There are 15 residues in the CDR3. Germline values: CDR1 SGHVS, CDR2 FQNEAQ. The CDR3: CASSLALGGGETQYF. The CDR3 nucleotides read TGTGCCAGCAGCTTAGCCTTGGGAGGAGGGGAGACCCAGTACTTC.

To note about this clone: The sample has other DNA sequences that encode this CDR3 too. The chain recombines TRBV19 with TRBJ1-5; tentatively, D is TRBD1 (5 bases). Germline V gene sequence: CDR1 LNHDA, CDR2 SQIVND (reference sequence). Trimming cost V 3 bases and J 1 base, with 10 bases left between them. This CDR3 is built from 15 residues. The CDR3 loop is CASSMLGASNQPQHF. For the CDR3, the DNA is TGTGCCAGTAGTATGCTAGGGGCAAGCAATCAGCCCCAGCATTTT. Looking up the rest from reference TRBV19 and TRBJ1-5 gives the full variable domain: DGGITQSPKYLFRKEGQNVTLSCEQNLNHDAMYWYRQDPGQGLRLIYYSQIVNDFQKGDIAEGYSVSREKKESFPLTVTSAQKNPTAFYLCASSMLGASNQPQHFGDGTRLSIL.

CDR3 nucleotide sequence: TGTGCCACCCGACTCGTTATTCCGCGAGGGATCCATGGCTACACCTTC. Its translation: CATRLVIPRGIHGYTF. The J gene is TRBJ1-2, the V gene TRBV7-9; D not certain. Germline-derived CDR1 and CDR2 are SEHNR and FQNEAQ (reference sequence). V was shortened by 10 bases and J by 6 bases, with 27 bases between the two germline ends. The length of the CDR3 is 16 residues. Filled out from reference TRBV7-9 and TRBJ1-2, the complete variable domain reads DTGVSQNPRHKITKRGQNVTFRCDPISEHNRLYWYRQTLGQGPEFLTYFQNEAQLEKSRLLSDRFSAERPKGSFSTLEIQRTEQGDSAMYLCATRLVIPRGIHGYTFGSGTRLTVV.

The chain recombines TRBV6-1 with TRBJ1-2, with 7 bases aligning to TRBD1. Germline loops: CDR1 MNHNS, CDR2 SASEGT. The V and J ends lost 6 bases and 4 bases, in that order; junction bases with no gene match: 5. The CDR3 consists of 13 residues. The CDR3 DNA sequence: TGTGCCAGCAGAGGACAGGTCTTCTATGGCTACACCTTC. Residues: CASRGQVFYGYTF.

The V and J genes are TRBV9 and TRBJ2-7; TRBD2 is a possible D gene (6 bases). The CDR3 contains 15 residues. Trimming shortened V by 2 bases and J by 1 base, and 13 bases separated the two germline ends. Germline-derived CDR1 and CDR2 are SGDLS and YYNGEE. CDR3 protein: CASSVKAGPSYEQYF. CDR3 nucleotide sequence: TGTGCCAGCAGCGTTAAAGCGGGCCCGTCCTACGAGCAGTACTTC.

The V call is TRBV29-1, the J call TRBJ1-3, with D unclear. The CDR3 extends over 13 amino acids. Trimming left V 4 bases short and J 4 bases short, with 11 bases between. CDR1 is SQVTM, CDR2 ANQGSEA, per germline. CDR3 sequence (DNA): TGCAGCGTTGTCGGGGATCCCGGAAACACCATATATTTT. This gives the protein CSVVGDPGNTIYF.

The V call is TRBV7-6, the J call TRBJ1-2; 8 nucleotides line up with TRBD1. V was clipped by 2 bases and J by 4 bases; unmatched bases: 6. This CDR3 region has 15 residues. Germline assignment: CDR1 SGHVS and CDR2 FNYEAQ. CDR3 loop: CASSLQGATGYGYTF. The CDR3 nucleotides read TGTGCCAGCAGCTTACAGGGGGCGACCGGCTATGGCTACACCTTC.

This clone was seen only a few times. The V gene is TRBV4-3, the J gene TRBJ1-4; weak D call: TRBD1 (5 bases). The CDR3 extends over 16 amino acids. Germline V CDR1 and CDR2: LGHNA, YSLEER. V was pared by 0 bases and J by 5 bases, with 13 bases between. The CDR3 DNA sequence: TGCGCCAGCAGCCAAGATCCTGGCAAGGGGAATGAAAAACTGTTTTTT. Translated: CASSQDPGKGNEKLFF.

This clone was detected only once. V is TRBV15 and J is TRBJ2-2, with D perhaps matching TRBD1 (6 bases). Per germline, CDR1 LNHNV and CDR2 YYDKDF (reference sequence). The CDR3 has 14 residues. The V end lost 6 bases, the J end lost 2 bases, and 10 bases lay between the germline ends. The CDR3 DNA reads as TGTGCCACCAGGACCGGGACAAACACCGGGGAGCTGTTTTTT. As protein: CATRTGTNTGELFF.

DNA for the CDR3: TGTGCCAGCAGCGGCCGAGCAGGGGAAAAACTGTTTTTT. Amino acids: CASSGRAGEKLFF. The genes are TRBV5-6 and TRBJ1-4; tentative D call: TRBD1 (5 bases). CDR1 is SGHDT, CDR2 YYEEEE, per germline. Trimming cost V 4 bases and J 8 bases, with 12 bases left between them. There are 13 residues in the CDR3.

This clone was detected only a few times. The J gene is TRBJ1-2, the V gene TRBV28; 7 bases map to TRBD1. V shed 5 bases and J 8 bases; nucleotides not matched to a gene: 8. The germline V gene has CDR1 MDHEN and CDR2 SYDVKM. This CDR3 has 13 residues. CDR3 in DNA: TGTGCCAGCAGTCGACAGGGAAATTTGGGCTACACCTTC. Protein product: CASSRQGNLGYTF.

The chain recombines TRBV6-1 with TRBJ1-5; D may be TRBD1 (5 bases). V lost 6 bases, J lost 6 bases, and 12 bases lay in between. CDR1 and CDR2 (germline): MNHNS, SASEGT. The length of the CDR3 is 13 residues. The CDR3 region has the DNA TGTGCCAGCAGGGGGGGAGTAAGTCAGCCCCAGCATTTT. It translates to CASRGGVSQPQHF.

This chain joins TRBV7-2 and TRBJ2-7, with D possibly being TRBD1 (6 bases). The V end lost 5 bases, the J end lost 6 bases, and 11 bases lay between the germline ends. Germline CDR1 SGHTA, CDR2 FQGNSA. CDR3 length: 12 amino acids. CDR3 loop: CASSLGQTEQYF. DNA for the CDR3: TGTGCCAGCAGCCTCGGACAGACCGAGCAGTACTTC.

This clone was observed once. The chain has TRBV7-2 and TRBJ2-5, with 10 positions matching TRBD2. This CDR3 contains 16 residues. From germline, CDR1 is SGHTA and CDR2 FQGNSA. V shed 4 bases and J 8 bases; nucleotides not matched to a gene: 13. CDR3 in DNA: TGTGCCAGCAGCTCCCCCTATATAGCGGGGGGCTCTACCCAGTACTTC. As protein: CASSSPYIAGGSTQYF.

This chain links TRBV5-6 with TRBJ2-2; 11 bases line up with TRBD2. This CDR3 contains 17 residues. The germline CDR1 and CDR2 sequences are SGHDT and YYEEEE. The V and J ends lost 4 bases and 5 bases, in that order; junction bases with no gene match: 10. CDR3 region: CASSMISGRAVTGELFF. CDR3 sequence (DNA): TGTGCCAGCAGCATGATTAGCGGGAGGGCCGTTACCGGGGAGCTGTTTTTT.

The J gene is TRBJ1-1, the V gene TRBV4-2; D gene uncertain. From germline, CDR1 is LGHNA and CDR2 YNFKEQ. This CDR3 region has 16 residues. V lost 0 bases to trimming and J lost 1 base, with 12 bases between them. CDR3 residues: CASSQERIGRNTEAFF. The CDR3 DNA sequence: TGTGCCAGCAGCCAAGAGCGAATTGGGAGGAACACTGAAGCTTTCTTT.

V and J are TRBV2 and TRBJ1-2; no clear D gene. V shed 1 base and J shed 5 bases, with 8 bases lying between them. The CDR3 is 13 amino acids. Germline CDR1 SNHLY, CDR2 FYNNEI. The DNA of the CDR3 is TGTGCCAGCAGTGAAGTGGAACAGTATGGCTACACCTTC. It specifies CASSEVEQYGYTF.

The V gene is TRBV2, the J gene TRBJ1-1, with D uncertain. The V gene lost 1 base and the J gene lost 0 bases, with 9 bases spanning the gap. The length of the CDR3 is 15 residues. The germline gives CDR1 SNHLY, CDR2 FYNNEI. The DNA of the CDR3 is TGTGCCAGCAGTGAAGTCCCGAGGATGAACACTGAAGCTTTCTTT. It yields the protein CASSEVPRMNTEAFF.